The 24 T cell receptor beta chains below all came from one sample that was sequenced in a study of CD8+ T cells in alopecia areata. Sequencing relied on a cDNA template that was reverse transcribed from extracted RNA. Libraries were prepared by immunoSEQ multiplex PCR; TCRdb keeps only in-frame clonotypes and omits some of them. The sample consists of about 170,000 clones, 50% to 75% of them appearing once. Indicated treatment: oral pan-JAK inhibitor, 5-10 mg twice daily. The sample here was CD4+ T cells sorted from blood, taken at approximately week 60, from a patient treated with tofacitinib. The receptors originated from a human donor with alopecia areata.

The chain couples TRBV4-1 to TRBJ2-1, with 14 bases aligning to TRBD2. Trimming at V came to 6 bases and at J to 0 bases, leaving 13 bases not matched to a gene. The CDR3 consists of 20 residues. Germline CDR1 is MGHRA and CDR2 is YSYEKL. The CDR3 is CASSSPPGLAGASSYNEQFF. The CDR3 region has the DNA TGCGCCAGCAGTTCTCCCCCGGGACTAGCGGGGGCGAGCTCCTACAATGAGCAGTTCTTC.

This chain uses TRBV11-3 with TRBJ2-5; no reliable D call. The germline V gene has CDR1 SGHNT and CDR2 YENEEA. This CDR3 has 13 amino acids. With 6 bases removed from V and 5 bases from J, the gap between germline ends came to 13 bases. The CDR3 DNA follows: TGTGCCAGCAGTGACACTTTTGGGGAGACCCAGTACTTC. Protein: CASSDTFGETQYF.

This chain links TRBV27 with TRBJ2-5; D is ambiguous. Germline values: CDR1 MNHEY, CDR2 SMNVEV (reference sequence). This CDR3 region has 11 residues. Trimming took 3 bases from V and 1 from J, leaving 0 bases between them. The CDR3 DNA follows: TGTGCCAGCAGTTTCCAAGAGACCCAGTACTTC. Its translation is CASSFQETQYF.

The CDR3 coding sequence is TGTGCCACCAGCAGAGTCTATGGGAGCTCCTACAATGAGCAGTTCTTC. Its translation: CATSRVYGSSYNEQFF. The gene calls are TRBV15 and TRBJ2-1; D is perhaps TRBD2 (5 bases). The CDR3 contains 16 residues. The germline gives CDR1 LNHNV, CDR2 YYDKDF (reference sequence). V shed 1 base and J shed 0 bases, with 10 bases lying between them.

This clone was seen a handful of times. The chain links TRBV2 to TRBJ2-7; D is perhaps TRBD1 (6 bases). This CDR3 contains 13 residues. Germline-derived CDR1 and CDR2 are SNHLY and FYNNEI. Trimming removed 4 bases from V and 6 bases from J, with 13 bases in between. The CDR3 region is CASSAAGVGEQYF. Here the CDR3 DNA reads TGTGCCAGCAGTGCAGCAGGGGTTGGCGAGCAGTACTTC.

The chain recombines TRBV7-2 with TRBJ1-2; 9 bases line up with TRBD1. This CDR3 is built from 15 residues. CDR1 is SGHTA and CDR2 is FQGNSA in the germline V gene. V lost 5 bases to trimming and J lost 4 bases; unmatched junction nucleotides: 8. CDR3 coding DNA: TGTGCCAGCAGCGCCTCCGGGACAGGGATCTATGGCTACACCTTC. It specifies CASSASGTGIYGYTF.

The rearrangement joins TRBV6-1 to TRBJ2-5; the match to TRBD1 covers 7 bases. The V and J ends lost 2 bases and 4 bases, in that order; junction bases with no gene match: 4. Germline values: CDR1 MNHNS, CDR2 SASEGT. The CDR3 contains 14 residues. The CDR3 DNA is TGTGCCAGCAGTGAACCGACAGGGTTAGAGACCCAGTACTTC. It is translated as CASSEPTGLETQYF.

The chain joins TRBV14 to TRBJ2-7, with TRBD1 as a possible D gene (5 bases). V was clipped by 1 base and J by 4 bases, with 17 bases between them. The germline CDR1 and CDR2 sequences are SGHDN and FVKESK. CDR3 length: 16 amino acids. The CDR3 bases are TGTGCCAGCAGCCAAGGTTTTGGTACAGGATCGTACGAGCAGTACTTC. Protein sequence: CASSQGFGTGSYEQYF.

This clone was seen a few times. The V and J genes are TRBV10-3 and TRBJ2-2; weak D call: TRBD2 (5 bases). The germline gives CDR1 ENHRY, CDR2 SYGVKD. V lost 3 bases to trimming and J lost 4 bases, with 15 bases between them. The CDR3 spans 16 residues. CDR3 DNA sequence: TGTGCCATCAGTGATATGACGCGGGCACGCACCGGGGAGCTGTTTTTT. This encodes CAISDMTRARTGELFF.

The chain combines TRBV4-1 with TRBJ2-1; 13 bases align to TRBD2. Germline V gene data show CDR1 as MGHRA and CDR2 as YSYEKL. There are 15 residues in the CDR3. V gave up 1 base and J gave up 7 bases; unmatched junction bases: 1. DNA for the CDR3: TGCGCCAGCAGCCAAGGGACTAGCGGGGGTAATGAGCAGTTCTTC. It yields the protein CASSQGTSGGNEQFF.

The rearrangement links TRBV30 to TRBJ1-5, with no clear D. With 0 bases removed from V and 4 bases from J, the gap between germline ends came to 13 bases. CDR1 is GTSNPN and CDR2 is SVGIG in the germline V gene (reference sequence). The CDR3 contains 15 residues. CDR3 in amino acids: CAWSVSGGGNQPQHF. Here the CDR3 DNA reads TGTGCCTGGAGTGTGTCGGGTGGAGGTAATCAGCCCCAGCATTTT.

The chain carries TRBV7-2 and TRBJ2-7, with 9 bases that match TRBD1. V was pared by 3 bases and J by 4 bases, with 4 bases of the junction left unmatched. The CDR3 has 14 residues. Germline V gene lookup returns CDR1 SGHTA and CDR2 FQGNSA. The CDR3 DNA sequence: TGTGCCAGCAGCTTGGTGACAGGGGGTTACGAGCAGTACTTC. This gives the protein CASSLVTGGYEQYF.

The rearrangement uses TRBV7-9 and TRBJ2-1; D is possibly TRBD1 (5 bases). The CDR3 runs to 15 residues. The V gene lost 4 bases and the J gene lost 5 bases, with 15 bases spanning the gap. CDR1 and CDR2 from the germline V gene are SEHNR and FQNEAQ (reference sequence). The CDR3 nucleotides read TGTGCCAGCAGCTCCCCGGTGGGGCTGCACAATGAGCAGTTCTTC. Its translation is CASSSPVGLHNEQFF.

This chain links TRBV29-1 with TRBJ2-2; D uncertain. The CDR3 covers 12 residues. V lost 4 bases, J lost 0 bases, and 3 bases lay in between. Germline CDR1 and CDR2: SQVTM and ANQGSEA. The CDR3 DNA reads TGCAGCGTTGGCTCGAACACCGGGGAGCTGTTTTTT. Translation: CSVGSNTGELFF.

This clone has more than one count but fewer than ten. J is TRBJ1-5 and V is TRBV7-2; D gene unclear. This CDR3 region has 15 residues. Germline values: CDR1 SGHTA, CDR2 FQGNSA. The V and J ends lost 2 bases and 3 bases respectively, with 11 bases between them. This chain's CDR3 is CASSLSVGYNQPQHF. The CDR3 nucleotides read TGTGCCAGCAGCTTATCGGTGGGTTACAATCAGCCCCAGCATTTT.

The V call is TRBV30, the J call TRBJ2-7, with 8 bases aligning to TRBD1. Germline V gene sequence: CDR1 GTSNPN, CDR2 SVGIG (reference sequence). CDR3 length equals 12 residues. V gave up 6 bases and J gave up 6 bases; unmatched junction bases: 7. The CDR3 DNA sequence: TGTGCCTGTGGACAGGGAAGGTTCGAGCAGTACTTC. It translates to CACGQGRFEQYF.

The V call is TRBV29-1, the J call TRBJ1-1; a possible D gene is TRBD1 (6 bases). This CDR3 has 13 residues. Trimming removed 6 bases from V and 11 bases from J, with 22 bases in between. The germline V gene encodes CDR1 SQVTM and CDR2 ANQGSEA. The CDR3 loop is CSVIDTQGLAAFF. The CDR3, as DNA: TGCAGCGTCATTGACACACAGGGACTTGCGGCTTTCTTT.

The CDR3 DNA sequence: TGTGCCTGGAGTAGGACTGATGGGCGCGGCTACACCTTC. This sequence encodes CAWSRTDGRGYTF. This rearrangement joins TRBV30 to TRBJ1-2; no firm D call. The germline V gene has CDR1 GTSNPN and CDR2 SVGIG (reference sequence). This CDR3 has 13 residues. The germline V and J ends were trimmed by 2 bases and 8 bases, with 15 bases remaining between them.

V usage is TRBV25-1 and J usage is TRBJ1-1; TRBD1 might be the D (6 bases). The V gene lost 7 bases and the J gene lost 4 bases, with 22 bases spanning the gap. The CDR3 is made up of 16 amino acids. Germline CDR1 and CDR2: MGHDK and SYGVNS. The CDR3 loop is CASTAYPETGATEAFF. The CDR3, as DNA: TGTGCCAGCACAGCGTACCCAGAGACAGGAGCCACTGAAGCTTTCTTT.

This clone was observed a few times. The rearrangement links TRBV6-1 to TRBJ1-5, with D unresolved. V was shortened by 3 bases and J by 0 bases, with 15 bases between the two germline ends. The CDR3 loop spans 17 amino acids. In germline, CDR1 is MNHNS, CDR2 SASEGT. The CDR3 nucleotides are TGTGCCAGCAGTGAGCAGTCAGGTGGATATAGCAATCAGCCCCAGCATTTT. It is translated as CASSEQSGGYSNQPQHF.

The chain uses TRBV4-2 and TRBJ1-1; D is uncertain. The length of the CDR3 is 14 residues. In germline, CDR1 is LGHNA, CDR2 YNFKEQ. Between the trimmed V and J ends, which lost 1 base and 5 bases, there was a span of 11 bases. This CDR3 reads CASSQGPATTEAFF. The CDR3, as DNA: TGTGCCAGCAGCCAAGGTCCAGCTACAACTGAAGCTTTCTTT.

This clone has only one observation. The genes are TRBV7-9 and TRBJ1-1; D unresolved. Germline V gene data show CDR1 as SEHNR and CDR2 as FQNEAQ (reference sequence). Trimming took 1 base from V and 2 from J, leaving 17 bases between them. The CDR3 totals 17 residues. CDR3 loop: CASSLEGWSPRNTEAFF. CDR3 nucleotide sequence: TGTGCCAGCAGCTTAGAAGGATGGTCCCCGCGTAACACTGAAGCTTTCTTT.

This clone occurred a few times. V usage is TRBV4-1 and J usage is TRBJ2-2; tentative D call: TRBD2 (5 bases). The V gene's germline CDR1 is MGHRA and CDR2 YSYEKL. V was cut by 0 bases and J by 4 bases, with 12 bases left in between. The CDR3 sequence is 16 residues long. CDR3 sequence (DNA): TGCGCCAGCAGCCAAGAATCTCGGGGTGGCACCGGGGAGCTGTTTTTT. Protein product: CASSQESRGGTGELFF.

The chain employs TRBV4-2 and TRBJ2-3, with D possibly being TRBD1 or TRBD2 (5 bases each). This CDR3 contains 15 residues. Between the trimmed V and J ends, which lost 5 bases and 5 bases, there was a span of 17 bases. The germline V gene has CDR1 LGHNA and CDR2 YNFKEQ. CDR3 sequence: CASSLGGEGRDTQYF. The CDR3 region has the DNA TGTGCCAGCAGCTTAGGTGGAGAGGGGCGAGATACGCAGTATTTT.